Below, 5 T cell receptor beta chains from the same sample are listed, as sequenced in a study of blood T cell repertoires in COVID-19. The repertoire was sequenced with immunoSEQ multiplex PCR; TCRdb's copy has only in-frame clones and lacks some. The sample includes approximately 230,000 clones, about 80% of them seen just once. The specimen was peripheral blood. Every receptor here comes from a man of 80 years or more with acute or convalescent COVID-19.

This chain links TRBV5-1 with TRBJ1-2; D is perhaps TRBD1 (6 bases). Germline assignment: CDR1 SGHRS and CDR2 YFSETQ. Trimming left V 5 bases short and J 2 bases short, with 19 bases between. The CDR3 spans 16 residues. The chain's CDR3 is CASRLNAGTLNYGYTF. The CDR3 DNA reads as TGCGCCAGCAGACTTAATGCCGGGACACTGAACTATGGCTACACCTTC.

The chain uses TRBV7-7 and TRBJ2-5; no definite D call. CDR3 length equals 15 residues. Trimming stripped 1 base from V and 2 bases from J, with 11 bases between. The germline V gene encodes CDR1 SSHAT and CDR2 FNYEAQ (reference sequence). The CDR3 sequence: CASSLGLSQQETQYF. The DNA for the CDR3 is TGTGCCAGCAGCTTAGGATTATCACAACAAGAGACCCAGTACTTC. The complete variable domain, with remaining parts taken from reference TRBV7-7 and TRBJ2-5, reads GAGVSQSPRYKVTKRGQDVTLRCDPISSHATLYWYQQALGQGPEFLTYFNYEAQPDKSGLPSDRFSAERPEGSISTLTIQRTEQRDSAMYRCASSLGLSQQETQYFGPGTRLLVL.

The chain links TRBV6-1 to TRBJ1-6, with 9 nucleotides matching TRBD1. CDR1 MNHNS and CDR2 SASEGT come from the germline V gene. This CDR3 has 15 amino acids. Trimming cost V 2 bases and J 11 bases; bases outside gene matches: 7. The CDR3 DNA is TGTGCCAGCAGTGAACGGGACAGGGCTTGGCCACCCCTCCACTTT. Amino acid sequence: CASSERDRAWPPLHF.

The CDR3 loop is CASSLLAGGLNEQYF. Written as DNA, the CDR3 is TGTGCCAGCAGTTTACTAGCGGGAGGGCTGAACGAGCAGTACTTC. The chain recombines TRBV27 with TRBJ2-7; 12 nucleotides line up with TRBD2. The CDR3 is 15 residues long. The germline CDR1 and CDR2 sequences are MNHEY and SMNVEV (reference sequence). The junction had 4 bases not matched to a gene; V was cut back by 2 bases and J by 5 bases.

The chain joins TRBV10-3 to TRBJ1-3; TRBD1 matches at 7 bases. In germline, CDR1 is ENHRY, CDR2 SYGVKD. V lost 5 bases and J lost 3; bases outside the gene matches: 4. The CDR3 extends over 14 amino acids. The CDR3 nucleotides read TGTGCCATCAGTACGGGACAGCATGGAAACACCATATATTTT. As protein: CAISTGQHGNTIYF.